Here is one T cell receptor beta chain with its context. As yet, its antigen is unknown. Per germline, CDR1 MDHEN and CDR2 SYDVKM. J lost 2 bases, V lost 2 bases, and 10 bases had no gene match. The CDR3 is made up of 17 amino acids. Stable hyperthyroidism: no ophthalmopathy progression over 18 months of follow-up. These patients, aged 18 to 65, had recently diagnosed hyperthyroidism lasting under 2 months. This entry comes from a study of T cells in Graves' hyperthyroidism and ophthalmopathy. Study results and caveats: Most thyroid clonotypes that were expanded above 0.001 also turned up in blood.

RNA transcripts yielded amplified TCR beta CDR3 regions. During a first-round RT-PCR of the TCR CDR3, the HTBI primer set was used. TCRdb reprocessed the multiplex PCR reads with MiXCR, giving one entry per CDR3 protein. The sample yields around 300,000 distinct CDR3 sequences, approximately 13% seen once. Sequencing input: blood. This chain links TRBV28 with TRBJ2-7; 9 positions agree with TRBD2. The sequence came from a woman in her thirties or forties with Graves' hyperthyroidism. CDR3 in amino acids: CASSLNIRGGRAYEQYF. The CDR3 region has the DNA TGTGCCAGCAGTTTAAATATCAGGGGCGGGAGGGCCTACGAGCAGTACTTC.